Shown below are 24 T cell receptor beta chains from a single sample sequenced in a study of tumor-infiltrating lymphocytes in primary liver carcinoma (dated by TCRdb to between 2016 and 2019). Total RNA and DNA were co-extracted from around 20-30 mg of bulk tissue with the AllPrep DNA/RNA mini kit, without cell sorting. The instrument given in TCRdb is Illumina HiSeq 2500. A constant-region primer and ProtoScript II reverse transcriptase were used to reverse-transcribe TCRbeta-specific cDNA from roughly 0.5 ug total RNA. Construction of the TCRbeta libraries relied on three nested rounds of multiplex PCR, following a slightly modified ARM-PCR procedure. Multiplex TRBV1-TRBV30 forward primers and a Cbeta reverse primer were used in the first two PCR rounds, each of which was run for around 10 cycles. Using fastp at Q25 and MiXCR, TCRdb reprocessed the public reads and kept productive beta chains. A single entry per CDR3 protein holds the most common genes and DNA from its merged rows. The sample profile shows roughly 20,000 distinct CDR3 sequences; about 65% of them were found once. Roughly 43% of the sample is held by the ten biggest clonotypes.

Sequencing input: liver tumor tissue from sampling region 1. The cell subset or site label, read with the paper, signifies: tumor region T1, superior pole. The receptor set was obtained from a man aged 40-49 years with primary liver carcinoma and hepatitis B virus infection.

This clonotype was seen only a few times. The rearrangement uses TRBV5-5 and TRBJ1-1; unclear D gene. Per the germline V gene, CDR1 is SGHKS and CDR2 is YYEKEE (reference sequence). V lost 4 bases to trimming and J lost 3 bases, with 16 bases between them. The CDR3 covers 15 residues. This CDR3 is CASSHEGERYTEAFF. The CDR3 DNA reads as TGTGCCAGCAGCCATGAGGGTGAGCGGTACACTGAAGCTTTCTTT.

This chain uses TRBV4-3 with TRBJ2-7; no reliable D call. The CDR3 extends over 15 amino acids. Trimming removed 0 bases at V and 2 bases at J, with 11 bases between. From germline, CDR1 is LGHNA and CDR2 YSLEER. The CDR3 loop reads CASSQDREVPYEQYF. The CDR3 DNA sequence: TGCGCCAGCAGCCAAGATCGAGAGGTTCCCTACGAGCAGTACTTC.

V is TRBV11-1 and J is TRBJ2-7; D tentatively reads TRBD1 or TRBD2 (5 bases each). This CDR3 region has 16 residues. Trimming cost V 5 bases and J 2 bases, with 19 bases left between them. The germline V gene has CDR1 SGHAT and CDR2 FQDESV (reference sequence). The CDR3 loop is CASSLIGTVLPYEQYF. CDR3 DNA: TGTGCCAGCAGCCTCATCGGGACGGTCCTCCCCTACGAGCAGTACTTC.

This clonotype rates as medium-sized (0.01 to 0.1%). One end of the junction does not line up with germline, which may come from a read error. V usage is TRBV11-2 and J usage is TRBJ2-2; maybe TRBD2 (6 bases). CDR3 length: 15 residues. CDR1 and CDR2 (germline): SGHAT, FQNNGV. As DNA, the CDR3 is TGTGCCAGCAGCTTTGCGGGATCGAACACCGGGGGGCTGTTTTTT. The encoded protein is CASSFAGSNTGGLFF.

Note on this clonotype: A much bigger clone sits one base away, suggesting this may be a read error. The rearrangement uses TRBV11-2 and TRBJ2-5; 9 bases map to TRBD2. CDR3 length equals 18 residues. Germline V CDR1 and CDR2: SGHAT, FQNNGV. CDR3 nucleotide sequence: TGTGCCATCAGCTTAGCAGCGGGAGGTGCCCGGGTCCCAGAGACCCAGTACTTC. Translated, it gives CAISLAAGGARVPETQYF. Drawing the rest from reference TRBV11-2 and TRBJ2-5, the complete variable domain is EAGVAQSPRYKIIEKRQSVAFWCNPISGHATLYWYQQILGQGPKLLIQFQNNGVVDDSQLPKDRFSAERLKGVDSTLKIQPAKLEDSAVYLCAISLAAGGARVPETQYFGPGTRLLVL.

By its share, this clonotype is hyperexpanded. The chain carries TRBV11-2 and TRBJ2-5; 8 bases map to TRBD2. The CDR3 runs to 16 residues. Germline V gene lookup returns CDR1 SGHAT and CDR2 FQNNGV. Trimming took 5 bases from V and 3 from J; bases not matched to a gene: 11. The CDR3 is CASSQTPGGGKETQYF. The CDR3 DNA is TGTGCCAGCAGCCAAACTCCTGGCGGGGGGAAAGAGACCCAGTACTTC.

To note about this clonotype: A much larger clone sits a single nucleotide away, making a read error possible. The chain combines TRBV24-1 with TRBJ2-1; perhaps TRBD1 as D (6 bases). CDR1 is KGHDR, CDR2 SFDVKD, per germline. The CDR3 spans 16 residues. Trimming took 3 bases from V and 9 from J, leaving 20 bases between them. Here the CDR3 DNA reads TGTGCCACCAGTGATAAAACAGGGCACCTCCTTGGTGAGCAGTTCTTC. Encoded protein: CATSDKTGHLLGEQFF.

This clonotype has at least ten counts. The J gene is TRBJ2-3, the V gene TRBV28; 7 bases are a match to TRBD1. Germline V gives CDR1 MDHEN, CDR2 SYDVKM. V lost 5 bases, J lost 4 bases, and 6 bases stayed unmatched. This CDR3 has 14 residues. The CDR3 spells CASSQGQESDTQYF. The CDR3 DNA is TGTGCCAGCAGTCAAGGACAGGAGTCAGATACGCAGTATTTT.

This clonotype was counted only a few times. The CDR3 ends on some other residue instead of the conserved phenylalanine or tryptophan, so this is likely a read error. CDR3 DNA: TGTGCCAGCAGTCTAGTCGTCGGCTATGGCTACACCTCC. This gives the protein CASSLVVGYGYTS. J is TRBJ1-2 and V is TRBV12-3 or TRBV12-4, with no clear D. Trimming removed 5 bases at V and 4 bases at J, with 11 bases between. The CDR3 runs 13 residues.

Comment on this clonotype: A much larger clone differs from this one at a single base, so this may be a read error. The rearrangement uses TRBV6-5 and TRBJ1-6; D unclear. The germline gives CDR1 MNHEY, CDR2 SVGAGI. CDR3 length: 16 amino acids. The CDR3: CASSKQSAIYNSPLNF. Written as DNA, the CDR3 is TGTGCCAGCAGTAAACAGTCTGCCATATATAATTCACCCCTCAACTTT.

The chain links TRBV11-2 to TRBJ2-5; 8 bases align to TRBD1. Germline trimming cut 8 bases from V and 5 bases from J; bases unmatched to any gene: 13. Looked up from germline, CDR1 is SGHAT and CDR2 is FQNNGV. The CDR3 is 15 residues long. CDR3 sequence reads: CASLTAGGSGETQYF. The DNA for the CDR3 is TGTGCCAGCTTAACAGCAGGGGGCTCGGGGGAGACCCAGTACTTC.

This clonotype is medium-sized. CDR3 residues: CASSQLQTGTGDGYTF. The CDR3 bases are TGCGCCAGCAGCCAATTACAAACCGGGACAGGGGATGGCTACACCTTC. The rearrangement uses TRBV4-1 and TRBJ1-2; 10 bases are a match to TRBD1. Per germline, CDR1 MGHRA and CDR2 YSYEKL. The trim removed 2 bases at V and 6 bases at J, leaving 9 bases unmatched. The CDR3 consists of 16 residues.

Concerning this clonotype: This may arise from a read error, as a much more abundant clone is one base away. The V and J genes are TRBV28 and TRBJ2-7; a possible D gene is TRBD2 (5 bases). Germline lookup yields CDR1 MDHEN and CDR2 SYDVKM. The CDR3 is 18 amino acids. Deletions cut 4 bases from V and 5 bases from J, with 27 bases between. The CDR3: CASSWGPPGAAEYHEQYF. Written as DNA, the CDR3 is TGTGCCAGCAGTTGGGGTCCTCCTGGAGCGGCTGAGTACCACGAGCAGTACTTC.

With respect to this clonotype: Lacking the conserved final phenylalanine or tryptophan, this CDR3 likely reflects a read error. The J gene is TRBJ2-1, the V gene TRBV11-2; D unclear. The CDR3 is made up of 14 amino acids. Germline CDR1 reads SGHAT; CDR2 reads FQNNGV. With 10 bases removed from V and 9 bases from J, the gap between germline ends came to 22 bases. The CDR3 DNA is TGTGCCAACAGTTTATACCGGCTAGTTAGTGAGCAGTTCTCC. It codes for CANSLYRLVSEQFS.

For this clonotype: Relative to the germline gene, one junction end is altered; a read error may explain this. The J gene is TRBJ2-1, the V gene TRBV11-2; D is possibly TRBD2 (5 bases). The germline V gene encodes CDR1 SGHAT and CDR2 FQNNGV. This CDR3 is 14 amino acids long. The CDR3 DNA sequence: TGTGCCATCAGCTTAGATCGGAGGCCGGATGAGCCGTTCTTC. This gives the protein CAISLDRRPDEPFF.

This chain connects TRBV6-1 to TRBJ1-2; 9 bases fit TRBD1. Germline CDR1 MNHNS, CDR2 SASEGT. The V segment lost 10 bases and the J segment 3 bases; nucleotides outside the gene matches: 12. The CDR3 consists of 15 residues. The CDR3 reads CATRQGGDWDYGYTF. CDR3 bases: TGTGCCACAAGACAGGGGGGGGACTGGGACTATGGCTACACCTTC.

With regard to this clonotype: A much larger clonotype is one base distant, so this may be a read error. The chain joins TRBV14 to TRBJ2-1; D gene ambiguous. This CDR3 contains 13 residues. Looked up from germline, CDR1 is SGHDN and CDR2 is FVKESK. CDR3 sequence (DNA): TGTGCCAACAGCCAAGGGCCATTCTATGAGCAATTCTTC. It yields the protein CANSQGPFYEQFF.

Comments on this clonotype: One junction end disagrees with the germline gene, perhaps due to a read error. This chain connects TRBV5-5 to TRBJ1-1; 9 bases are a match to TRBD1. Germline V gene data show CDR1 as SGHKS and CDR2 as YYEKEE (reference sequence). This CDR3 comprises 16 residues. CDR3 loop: CVSSLVAGTGRTKAFF. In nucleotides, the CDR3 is TGTGTCAGCAGCTTGGTCGCGGGGACAGGGAGGACTAAAGCTTTCTTT. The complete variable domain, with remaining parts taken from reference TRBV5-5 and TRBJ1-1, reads DAGVTQSPTHLIKTRGQQVTLRCSPISGHKSVSWYQQVLGQGPQFIFQYYEKEERGRGNFPDRFSARQFPNYSSELNVNALLLGDSALYLCVSSLVAGTGRTKAFFGQGTRLTVV.

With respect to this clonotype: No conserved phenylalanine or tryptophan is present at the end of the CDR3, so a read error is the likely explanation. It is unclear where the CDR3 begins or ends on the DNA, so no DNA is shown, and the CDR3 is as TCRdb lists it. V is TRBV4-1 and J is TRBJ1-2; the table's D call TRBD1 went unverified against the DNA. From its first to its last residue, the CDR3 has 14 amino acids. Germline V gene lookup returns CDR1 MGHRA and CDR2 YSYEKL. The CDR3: CASSQGDRNYAYIL.

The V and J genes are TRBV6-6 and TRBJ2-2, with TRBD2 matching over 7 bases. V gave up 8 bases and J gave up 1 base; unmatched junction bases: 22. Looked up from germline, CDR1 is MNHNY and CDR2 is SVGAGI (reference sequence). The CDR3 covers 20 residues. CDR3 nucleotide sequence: TGTGCCAGCTGTCCGCTCGTGGGACTAACGGTGCCAATGAACACCGGGGAGCTGTTTTTT. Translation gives CASCPLVGLTVPMNTGELFF.

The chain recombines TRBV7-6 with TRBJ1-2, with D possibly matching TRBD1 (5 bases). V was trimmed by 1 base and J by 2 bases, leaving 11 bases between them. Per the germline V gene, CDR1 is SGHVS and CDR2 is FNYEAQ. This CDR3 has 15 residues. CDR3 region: CASSLVPGTNYGYTF. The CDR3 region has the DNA TGTGCCAGCAGCTTAGTTCCGGGGACCAACTATGGCTACACCTTC.

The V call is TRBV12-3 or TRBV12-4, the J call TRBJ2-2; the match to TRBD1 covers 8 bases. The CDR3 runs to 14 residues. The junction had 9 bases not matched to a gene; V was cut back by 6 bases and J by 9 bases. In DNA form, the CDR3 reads TGTGCCAGCAGCCATCACAGGGGGGTCAGGGAGCTGTTTTTT. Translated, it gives CASSHHRGVRELFF.

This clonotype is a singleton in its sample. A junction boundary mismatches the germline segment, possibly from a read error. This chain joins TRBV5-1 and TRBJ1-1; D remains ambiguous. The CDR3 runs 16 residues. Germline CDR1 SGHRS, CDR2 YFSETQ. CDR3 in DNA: TGCGCCAGCAGCCCCACCCCATTGGGGTCGAACACTGAAACTCTCTTT. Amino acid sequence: CASSPTPLGSNTETLF.

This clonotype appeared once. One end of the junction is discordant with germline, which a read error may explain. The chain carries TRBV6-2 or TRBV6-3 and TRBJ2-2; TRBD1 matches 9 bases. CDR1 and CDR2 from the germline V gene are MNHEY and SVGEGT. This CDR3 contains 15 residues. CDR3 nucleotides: TGTGCCAGCGAATCCGGGACAGGGCGCACCGGGGAGCTGTATTTT. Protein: CASESGTGRTGELYF.